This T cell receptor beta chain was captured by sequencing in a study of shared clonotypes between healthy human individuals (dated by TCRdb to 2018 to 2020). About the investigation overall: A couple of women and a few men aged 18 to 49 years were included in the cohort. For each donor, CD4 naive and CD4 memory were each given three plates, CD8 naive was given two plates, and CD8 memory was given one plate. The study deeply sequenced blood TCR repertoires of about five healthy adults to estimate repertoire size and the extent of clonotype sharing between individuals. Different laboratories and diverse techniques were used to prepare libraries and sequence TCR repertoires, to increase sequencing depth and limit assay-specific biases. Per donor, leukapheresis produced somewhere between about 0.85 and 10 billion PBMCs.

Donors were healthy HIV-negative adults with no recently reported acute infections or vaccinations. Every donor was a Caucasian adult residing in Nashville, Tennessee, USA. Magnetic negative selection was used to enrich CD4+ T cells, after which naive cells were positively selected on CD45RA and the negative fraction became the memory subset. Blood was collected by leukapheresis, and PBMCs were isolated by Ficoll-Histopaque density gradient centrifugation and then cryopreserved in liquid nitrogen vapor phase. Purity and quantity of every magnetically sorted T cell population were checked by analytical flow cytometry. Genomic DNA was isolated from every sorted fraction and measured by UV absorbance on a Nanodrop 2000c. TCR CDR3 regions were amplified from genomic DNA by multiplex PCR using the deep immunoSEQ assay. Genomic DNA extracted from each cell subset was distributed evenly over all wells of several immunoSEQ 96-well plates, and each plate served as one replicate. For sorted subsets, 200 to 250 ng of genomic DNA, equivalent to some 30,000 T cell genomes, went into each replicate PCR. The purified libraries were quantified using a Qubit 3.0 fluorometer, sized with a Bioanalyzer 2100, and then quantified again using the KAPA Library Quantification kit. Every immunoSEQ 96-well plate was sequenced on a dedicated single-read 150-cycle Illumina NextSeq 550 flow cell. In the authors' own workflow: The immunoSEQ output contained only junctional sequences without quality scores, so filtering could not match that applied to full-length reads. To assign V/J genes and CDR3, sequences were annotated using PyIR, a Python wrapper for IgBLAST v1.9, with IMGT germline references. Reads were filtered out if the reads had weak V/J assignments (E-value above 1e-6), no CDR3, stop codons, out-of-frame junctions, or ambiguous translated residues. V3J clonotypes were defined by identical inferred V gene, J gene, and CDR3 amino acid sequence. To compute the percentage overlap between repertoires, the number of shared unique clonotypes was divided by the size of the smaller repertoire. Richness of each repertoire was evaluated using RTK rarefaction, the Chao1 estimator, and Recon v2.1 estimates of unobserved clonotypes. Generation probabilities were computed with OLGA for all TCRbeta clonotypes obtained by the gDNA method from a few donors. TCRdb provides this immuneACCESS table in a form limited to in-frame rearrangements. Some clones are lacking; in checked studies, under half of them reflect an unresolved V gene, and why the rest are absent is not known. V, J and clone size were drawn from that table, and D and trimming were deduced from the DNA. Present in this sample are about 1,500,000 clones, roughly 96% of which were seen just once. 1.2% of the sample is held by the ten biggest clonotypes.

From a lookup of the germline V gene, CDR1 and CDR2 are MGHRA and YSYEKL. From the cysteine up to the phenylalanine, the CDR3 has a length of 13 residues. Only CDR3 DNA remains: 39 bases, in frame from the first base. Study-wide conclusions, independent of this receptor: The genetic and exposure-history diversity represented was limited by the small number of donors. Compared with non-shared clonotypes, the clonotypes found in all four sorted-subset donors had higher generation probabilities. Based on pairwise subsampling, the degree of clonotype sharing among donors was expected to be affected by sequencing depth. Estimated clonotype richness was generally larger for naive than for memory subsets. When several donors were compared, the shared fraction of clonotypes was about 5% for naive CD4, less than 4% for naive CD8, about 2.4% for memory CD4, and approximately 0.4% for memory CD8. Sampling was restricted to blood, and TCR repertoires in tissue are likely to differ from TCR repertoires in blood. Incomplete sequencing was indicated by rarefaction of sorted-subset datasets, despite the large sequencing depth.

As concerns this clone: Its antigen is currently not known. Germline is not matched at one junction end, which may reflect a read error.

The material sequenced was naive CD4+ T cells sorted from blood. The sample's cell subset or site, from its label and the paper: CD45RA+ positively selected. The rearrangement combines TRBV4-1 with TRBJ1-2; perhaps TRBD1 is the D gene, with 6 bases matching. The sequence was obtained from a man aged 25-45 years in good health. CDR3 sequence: CASSQQNGDIRIF. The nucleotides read TGCGCCAGCAGCCAACAGAATGGGGACATTAGAATCTTC.